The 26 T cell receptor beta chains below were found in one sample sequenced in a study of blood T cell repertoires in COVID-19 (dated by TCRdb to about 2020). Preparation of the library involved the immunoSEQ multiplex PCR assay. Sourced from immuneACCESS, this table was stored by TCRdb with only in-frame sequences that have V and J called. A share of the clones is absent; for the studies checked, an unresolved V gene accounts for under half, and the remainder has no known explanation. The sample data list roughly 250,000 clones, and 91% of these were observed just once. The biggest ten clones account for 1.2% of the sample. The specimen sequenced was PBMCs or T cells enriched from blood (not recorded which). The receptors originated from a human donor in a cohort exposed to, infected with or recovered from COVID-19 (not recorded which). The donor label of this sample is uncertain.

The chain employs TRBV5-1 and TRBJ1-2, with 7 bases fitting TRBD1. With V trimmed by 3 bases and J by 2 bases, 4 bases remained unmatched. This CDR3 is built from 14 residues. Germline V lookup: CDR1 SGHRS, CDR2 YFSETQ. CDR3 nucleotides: TGCGCCAGCAGCTCCATACAGGGGAACTATGGCTACACCTTC. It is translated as CASSSIQGNYGYTF.

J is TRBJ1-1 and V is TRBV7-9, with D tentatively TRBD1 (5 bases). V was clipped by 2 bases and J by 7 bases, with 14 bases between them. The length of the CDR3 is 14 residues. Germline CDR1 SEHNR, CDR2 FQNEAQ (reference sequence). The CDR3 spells CASSLFRVWVEAFF. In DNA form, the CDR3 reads TGTGCCAGCAGCTTATTCAGGGTATGGGTTGAAGCTTTCTTT. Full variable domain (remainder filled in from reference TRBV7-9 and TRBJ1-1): DTGVSQNPRHKITKRGQNVTFRCDPISEHNRLYWYRQTLGQGPEFLTYFQNEAQLEKSRLLSDRFSAERPKGSFSTLEIQRTEQGDSAMYLCASSLFRVWVEAFFGQGTRLTVV.

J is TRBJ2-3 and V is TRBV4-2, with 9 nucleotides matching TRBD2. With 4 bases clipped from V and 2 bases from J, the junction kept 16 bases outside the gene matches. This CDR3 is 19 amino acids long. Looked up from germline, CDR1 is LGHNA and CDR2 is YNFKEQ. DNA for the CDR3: TGTGCCAGCAGCCCTGACCCTGAATGGACTAGCGAGACCACAGATACGCAGTATTTT. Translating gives CASSPDPEWTSETTDTQYF.

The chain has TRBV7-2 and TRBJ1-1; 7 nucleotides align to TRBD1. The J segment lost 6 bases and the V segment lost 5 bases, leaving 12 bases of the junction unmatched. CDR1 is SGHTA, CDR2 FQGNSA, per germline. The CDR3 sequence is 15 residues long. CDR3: CASSPSVGRGAEAFF. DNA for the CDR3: TGTGCCAGCAGCCCTTCTGTAGGCAGGGGGGCTGAAGCTTTCTTT.

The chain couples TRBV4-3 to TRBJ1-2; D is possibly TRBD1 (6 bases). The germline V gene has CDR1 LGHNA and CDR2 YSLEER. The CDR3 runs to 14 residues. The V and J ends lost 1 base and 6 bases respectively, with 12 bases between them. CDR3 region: CASSQGGGADGYTF. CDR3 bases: TGCGCCAGCAGCCAAGGAGGGGGAGCCGATGGCTACACCTTC.

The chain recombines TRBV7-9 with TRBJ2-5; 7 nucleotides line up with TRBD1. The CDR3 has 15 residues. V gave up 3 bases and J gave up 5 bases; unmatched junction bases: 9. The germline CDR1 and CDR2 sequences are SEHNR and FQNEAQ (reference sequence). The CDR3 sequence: CASSFGQAQGETQYF. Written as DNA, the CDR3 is TGTGCCAGCAGCTTCGGACAGGCTCAAGGGGAGACCCAGTACTTC.

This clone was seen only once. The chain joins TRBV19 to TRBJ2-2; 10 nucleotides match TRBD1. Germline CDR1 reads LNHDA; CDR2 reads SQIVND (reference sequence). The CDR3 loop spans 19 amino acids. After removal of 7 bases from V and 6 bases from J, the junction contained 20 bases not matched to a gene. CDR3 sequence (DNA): TGTGCCAGTATTCCAGCGGATATTACCGGGACAGGGGTGGCCGGGGAGCTGTTTTTT. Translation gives CASIPADITGTGVAGELFF.

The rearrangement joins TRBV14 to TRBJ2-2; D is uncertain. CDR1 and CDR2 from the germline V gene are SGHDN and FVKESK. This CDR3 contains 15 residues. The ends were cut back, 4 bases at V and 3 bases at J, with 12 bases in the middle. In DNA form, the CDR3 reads TGTGCCAGCAGCCGGGCCCGGTTATACACCGGGGAGCTGTTTTTT. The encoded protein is CASSRARLYTGELFF.

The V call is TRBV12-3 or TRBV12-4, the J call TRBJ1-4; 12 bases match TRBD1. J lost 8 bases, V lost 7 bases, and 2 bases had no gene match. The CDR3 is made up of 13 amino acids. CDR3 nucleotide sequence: TGTGCCAGCATGGGGACAGGGGGCGAAAAACTGTTTTTT. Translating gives CASMGTGGEKLFF.

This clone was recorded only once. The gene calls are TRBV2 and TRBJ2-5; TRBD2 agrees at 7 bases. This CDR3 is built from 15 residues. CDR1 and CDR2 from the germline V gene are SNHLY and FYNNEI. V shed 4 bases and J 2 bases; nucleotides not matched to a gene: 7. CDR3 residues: CASSGAAGRQETQYF. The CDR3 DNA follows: TGTGCCAGCAGTGGGGCAGCGGGGAGACAAGAGACCCAGTACTTC.

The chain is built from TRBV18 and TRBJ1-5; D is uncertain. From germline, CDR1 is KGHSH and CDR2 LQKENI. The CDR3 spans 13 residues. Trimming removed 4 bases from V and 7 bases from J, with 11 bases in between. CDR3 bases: TGTGCCAGCTCACGTGGTCCGAGACAGCCCCAGCATTTT. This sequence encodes CASSRGPRQPQHF.

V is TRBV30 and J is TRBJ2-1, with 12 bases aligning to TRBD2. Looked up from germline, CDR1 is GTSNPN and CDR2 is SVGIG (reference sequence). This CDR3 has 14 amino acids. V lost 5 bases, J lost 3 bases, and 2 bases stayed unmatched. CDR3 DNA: TGTGCCTGGCAGACTAGCGGGGGCTACAATGAGCAGTTCTTC. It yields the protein CAWQTSGGYNEQFF.

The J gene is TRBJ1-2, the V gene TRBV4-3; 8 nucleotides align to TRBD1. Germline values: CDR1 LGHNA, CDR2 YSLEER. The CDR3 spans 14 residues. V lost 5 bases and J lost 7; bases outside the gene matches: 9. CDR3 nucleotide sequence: TGCGCCAGCAGCTATCGCAGGGGGCAAGGTGGCTACACCTTC. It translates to CASSYRRGQGGYTF.

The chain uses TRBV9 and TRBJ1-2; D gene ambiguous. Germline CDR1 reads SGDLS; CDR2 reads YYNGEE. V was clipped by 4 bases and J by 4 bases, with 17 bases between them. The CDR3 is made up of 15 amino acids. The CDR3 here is CASSYSEGGAYGYTF. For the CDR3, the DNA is TGTGCCAGCAGCTATTCAGAGGGAGGTGCCTATGGCTACACCTTC.

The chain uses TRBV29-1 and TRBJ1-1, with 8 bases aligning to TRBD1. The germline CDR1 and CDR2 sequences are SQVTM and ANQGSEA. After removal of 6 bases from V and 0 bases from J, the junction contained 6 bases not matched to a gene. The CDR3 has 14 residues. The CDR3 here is CSVDRTGLNTEAFF. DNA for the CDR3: TGCAGCGTGGACAGGACAGGGCTGAACACTGAAGCTTTCTTT.

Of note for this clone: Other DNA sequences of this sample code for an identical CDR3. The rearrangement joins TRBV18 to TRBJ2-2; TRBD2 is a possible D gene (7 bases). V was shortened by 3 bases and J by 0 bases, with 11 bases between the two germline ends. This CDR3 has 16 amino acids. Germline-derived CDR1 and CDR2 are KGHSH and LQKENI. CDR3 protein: CASSPTGGSNTGELFF. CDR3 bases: TGTGCCAGCTCACCCACGGGGGGCTCGAACACCGGGGAGCTGTTTTTT.

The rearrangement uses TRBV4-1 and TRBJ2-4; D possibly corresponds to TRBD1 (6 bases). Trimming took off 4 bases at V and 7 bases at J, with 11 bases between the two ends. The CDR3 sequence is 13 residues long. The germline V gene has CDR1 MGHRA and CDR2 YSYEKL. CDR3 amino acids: CASSPQGRNIQYF. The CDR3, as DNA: TGCGCCAGCAGCCCACAGGGAAGGAACATTCAGTACTTC.

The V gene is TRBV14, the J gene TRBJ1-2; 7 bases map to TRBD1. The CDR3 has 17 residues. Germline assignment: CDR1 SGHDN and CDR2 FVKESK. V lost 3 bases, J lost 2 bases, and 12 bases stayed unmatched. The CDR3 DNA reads TGTGCCAGCAGCCATTGGGAACAGGGGATAGACAACTATGGCTACACCTTC. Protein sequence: CASSHWEQGIDNYGYTF. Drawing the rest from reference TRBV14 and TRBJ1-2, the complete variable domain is EAGVTQFPSHSVIEKGQTVTLRCDPISGHDNLYWYRRVMGKEIKFLLHFVKESKQDESGMPNNRFLAERTGGTYSTLKVQPAELEDSGVYFCASSHWEQGIDNYGYTFGSGTRLTVV.

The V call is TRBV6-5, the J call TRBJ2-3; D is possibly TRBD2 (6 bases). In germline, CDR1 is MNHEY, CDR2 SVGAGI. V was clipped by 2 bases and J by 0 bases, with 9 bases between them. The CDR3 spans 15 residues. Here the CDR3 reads CASSYGGLSTDTQYF. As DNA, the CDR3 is TGTGCCAGCAGTTACGGGGGGTTAAGCACAGATACGCAGTATTTT.

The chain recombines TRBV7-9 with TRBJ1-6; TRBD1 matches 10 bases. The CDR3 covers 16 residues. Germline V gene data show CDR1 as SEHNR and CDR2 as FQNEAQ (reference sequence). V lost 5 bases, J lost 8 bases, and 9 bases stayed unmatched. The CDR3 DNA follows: TGTGCCAGCAGCCTGGGACAGGGGCTTAATTATTCACCCCTCCACTTT. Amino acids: CASSLGQGLNYSPLHF.

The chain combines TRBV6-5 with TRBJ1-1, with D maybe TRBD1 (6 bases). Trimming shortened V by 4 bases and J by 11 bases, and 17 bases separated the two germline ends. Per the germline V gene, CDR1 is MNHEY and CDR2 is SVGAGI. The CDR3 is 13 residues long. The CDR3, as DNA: TGTGCCAGCAGTTTCAACAGGGTGTCGGGCGCTTTCTTT. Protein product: CASSFNRVSGAFF.

CDR3 amino acids: CASSKIGDSLNEYF. CDR3 sequence (DNA): TGTGCCAGCAGCAAAATCGGGGACAGTCTTAATGAGTACTTC. The chain is built from TRBV21-1 and TRBJ2-7; the table gives TRBD1 as D, unverified against the DNA. TRBV21-1 is noted as a pseudogene. The CDR3 spans 14 residues.

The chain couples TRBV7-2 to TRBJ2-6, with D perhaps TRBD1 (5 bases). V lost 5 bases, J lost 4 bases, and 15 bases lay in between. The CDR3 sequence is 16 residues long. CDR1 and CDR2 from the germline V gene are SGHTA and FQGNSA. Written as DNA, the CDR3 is TGTGCCAGCAGCCTACTACAGGCGGCCGGGGCCAACGTCCTGACTTTC. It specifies CASSLLQAAGANVLTF.

CDR3 amino acids: CASSPGGAYEQYF. Written as DNA, the CDR3 is TGTGCCAGCAGCCCGGGTGGGGCATACGAGCAGTACTTC. The chain employs TRBV9 and TRBJ2-7, with TRBD1 as a possible D gene (5 bases). V was cut by 4 bases and J by 4 bases, with 12 bases left in between. The CDR3 is 13 amino acids. Germline V CDR1 and CDR2: SGDLS, YYNGEE. Combining the CDR3 with reference TRBV9 and TRBJ2-7 gives the whole variable domain DSGVTQTPKHLITATGQRVTLRCSPRSGDLSVYWYQQSLDQGLQFLIQYYNGEERAKGNILERFSAQQFPDLHSELNLSSLELGDSALYFCASSPGGAYEQYFGPGTRLTVT.

The CDR3 here is CASSQLSGGGNEQFF. CDR3 coding DNA: TGTGCCAGCAGCCAATTAAGCGGGGGGGGAAATGAGCAGTTCTTC. This chain links TRBV3-1 (or the pseudogene TRBV3-2) with TRBJ2-1, with TRBD2 matching over 10 bases. From germline, CDR1 is LGHDT and CDR2 YNNKEL (reference sequence). The CDR3 totals 15 residues. V was clipped by 2 bases and J by 7 bases; unmatched bases: 5.

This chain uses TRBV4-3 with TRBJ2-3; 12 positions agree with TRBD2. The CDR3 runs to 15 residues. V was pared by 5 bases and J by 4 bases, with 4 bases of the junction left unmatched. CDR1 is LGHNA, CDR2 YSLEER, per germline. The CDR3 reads CASSWTSGAPDTQYF. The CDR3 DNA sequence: TGCGCCAGCAGCTGGACTAGCGGGGCCCCAGATACGCAGTATTTT.